This T cell receptor beta chain was sequenced during a study of T cells in Graves' hyperthyroidism and ophthalmopathy. The study excluded patients with uncontrolled infection, other autoimmune disease, pregnancy or lactation. Diagnosis relied on clinical symptoms, serum thyroxine and TRAb, thyroid ultrasound and orbital computed tomography. Template material for amplifying TCR beta CDR3 regions consisted of RNA transcripts. The HTBI set primed first-round TCR CDR3 RT-PCR. TCRdb fed the multiplex PCR reads into MiXCR, producing one record per CDR3 protein. The table lists about 660,000 distinct CDR3 sequences, about 45% of them singletons. The J segment lost 5 bases and the V segment lost 7 bases, leaving 8 bases of the junction unmatched. Germline-derived CDR1 and CDR2 are SQVTM and ANQGSEA. The CDR3 consists of 12 residues. A note on this clonotype: The antigen is undetermined.

The study, taken as a whole, reports: Peripheral blood also featured most of the thyroid clonotypes expanded above 0.001.

Material for sequencing was peripheral blood or thyroid tissue (not recorded which). The chain carries TRBV29-1 and TRBJ2-7; 7 bases fit TRBD2. The sequence was obtained from an adult man with Graves' disease, either hyperthyroidism or ophthalmopathy (not recorded which). The CDR3 here is CSAGRGVNEQYF. The CDR3 nucleotides are TGCAGCGCGGGACGGGGGGTGAACGAGCAGTACTTC.